These T cell receptor beta chains were read from a single sample in a study of shared clonotypes between healthy human individuals. Using immunoSEQ multiplex PCR, the repertoire was profiled, and TCRdb retains in-frame clones only, with some absent. In the table there are under 1,100,000 clones, around 75% of which are singletons. What was sequenced was memory CD4+ T cells sorted from blood. The receptors here all came from a young man in good health. The CDR3 runs from the conserved cysteine through the conserved F or W. A D gene is named only where the DNA matches it firmly. Size tells how often a clone was seen (once, few, many) or the class of an expanded clone, and some rows leave it out.

d_call clone_size j_call v_call cdr3_nt cdr3_aa
TRBD1 NA TRBJ2-1 TRBV27 TGTGCCAGCAGCCGGGACAGGGGAAGATTTCAGTTCTTC CASSRDRGRFQFF
NA NA TRBJ1-6 TRBV2 TGTGCCAGCAGTGATGAGAAGCCCGTTGGTTCACCCCTCCACTTT CASSDEKPVGSPLHF
NA few TRBJ1-1 TRBV2 TGTGCCAGCACCTCAGGGAACACTGAAGCTTTCTTT CASTSGNTEAFF
NA NA TRBJ1-4 TRBV5-5 TGTGCCAGCAGCCCGACAGGTTCTAATGAAAAACTGTTTTTT CASSPTGSNEKLFF
NA NA TRBJ1-5 TRBV2 TGTGCCAGCAGTGAGACCGCCCTCAATCAGCCCCAGCATTTT CASSETALNQPQHF
NA few TRBJ1-2 TRBV2 TGTGCCAGCTCGACGATCTATGGCTACACCTTC CASSTIYGYTF
NA NA TRBJ1-5 TRBV5-5 TGTGCCAGCAGCTTGGGGGACTATGAGGGTCAGCCCCAGCATTTT CASSLGDYEGQPQHF
TRBD2 NA TRBJ2-3 TRBV6-6 TGTGCCACTTCACTAGCGGGGGGGGAGTATTTT CATSLAGGEYF
NA NA TRBJ2-7 TRBV6-6 TGTGCCAGCAGTTTGACTTGGGACTACGAGCAGTACTTC CASSLTWDYEQYF
TRBD1 NA TRBJ2-5 TRBV18 TGTGCCAGCTCACCGGGACAGCCAGGACCGCAAGAGACCCAGTACTTC CASSPGQPGPQETQYF
NA NA TRBJ1-4 TRBV18 TGTGCCAGCTCACCACGGGCAGCAACTAATGAAAAACTGTTTTTT CASSPRAATNEKLFF
NA NA TRBJ1-2 TRBV6-6 TGTGCCAGCAGTTCAGAAAACTATGGCTACACCTTC CASSSENYGYTF
NA NA TRBJ2-2 TRBV11-2 TGTGCCAGCAGCTTAGATCCTAGTACAGGACAGGAGCTGTTTTTT CASSLDPSTGQELFF
NA NA TRBJ2-2 TRBV27 TGTGCCAGCAGCCCTTACAGGGCCGGGGAGCTGTTTTTT CASSPYRAGELFF
NA NA TRBJ2-7 TRBV6-1 TGTGCCAGCAGTGAAGAGGTCTCCTACGAGCAGTACTTC CASSEEVSYEQYF
TRBD2 NA TRBJ2-1 TRBV9 TGTGCCAGCAGCGTAGGGGGTAGCGGGAAGGGGAATGAGCAGTTCTTC CASSVGGSGKGNEQFF
NA NA TRBJ2-5 TRBV10-2 TGCGCCAGCAGCATACAGGGACCTCAAGAGACCCAGTACTTC CASSIQGPQETQYF
NA NA TRBJ1-6 TRBV10-3 TGTGCCATCAGTCCACGGGCCGATAATTCACCCCTCCACTTT CAISPRADNSPLHF
NA NA TRBJ2-2 TRBV27 TGTGCCAGCAGTTCCCGAGCCTCGGTAGCTCCCGGGGAGCTGTTTTTT CASSSRASVAPGELFF
TRBD2 NA TRBJ2-5 TRBV19 TGTGCCAGTAGTACCCAAGCGGGAGGGTCGGAGACCCAGTACTTC CASSTQAGGSETQYF
NA NA TRBJ1-4 TRBV18 TGTGCCAGCTCGCAGAGTGCAACTAATGAAAAACTGTTTTTT CASSQSATNEKLFF
TRBD1 NA TRBJ1-1 TRBV19 TGTGCCAGTAGTCCGACAGGGAGGAACACTGAAGCTTTCTTT CASSPTGRNTEAFF
TRBD2 NA TRBJ2-5 TRBV5-4 TGTGCCAGCAGCTTTGGGTTGACTAGCGGGGAGACCCAGTACTTC CASSFGLTSGETQYF
NA NA TRBJ1-1 TRBV6-1 TGTGCCAGCAGTGAACAGGGGCTCACTGAAGCTTTCTTT CASSEQGLTEAFF
TRBD1 NA TRBJ2-1 TRBV6-1 TGTGCCAGCAGTGGGACCGGGACAGGAAAAATTCATGAGCAGTTCTTC CASSGTGTGKIHEQFF
NA NA TRBJ1-3 TRBV7-2 TGTGCCAGCAGCCTCGGGGCTGGAAACACCATATATTTT CASSLGAGNTIYF
TRBD1 few TRBJ1-1 TRBV10-3 TGTGCCATCAATTCCGACAGGGGGCTATCAAACACTGAAGCTTTCTTT CAINSDRGLSNTEAFF
NA NA TRBJ2-3 TRBV6-1 TGTGCCAGCAGTGCGGGGGGCATAGGCACAGATACGCAGTATTTT CASSAGGIGTDTQYF
TRBD2 NA TRBJ2-3 TRBV6-1 TGTGCCAGCAGTGAACCTCGACCCAAAGAGCGGGGGGCGAGGTACACAGATACGCAGTATTTT CASSEPRPKERGARYTDTQYF
NA NA TRBJ1-4 TRBV15 TGTGCCACCAGCAGAGCCTTGCTTGGGGGCGGGAATGAAAAACTGTTTTTT CATSRALLGGGNEKLFF
TRBD1 NA TRBJ1-2 TRBV28 TGTGCCAGCAGCCGCGACAGGGCGCAAGGCTACACCTTC CASSRDRAQGYTF
NA NA TRBJ1-4 TRBV5-1 TGCGCCAGCAGCTTGGAAGCGGGGGGAAGAAGAGAAAAACTGTTTTTT CASSLEAGGRREKLFF
NA NA TRBJ2-3 TRBV11-2 TGTGCCAGCAGCGCCCTCAGGGGGGCAGATACGCAGTATTTT CASSALRGADTQYF
TRBD1 NA TRBJ2-6 TRBV5-1 TGCGCCAGCAGCCCCTCAGGGGGCAGGTCTGGGGCCAACGTCCTGACTTTC CASSPSGGRSGANVLTF
NA NA TRBJ2-2 TRBV27 TGTGCCAGCCGGCGGAACACCGGGGAGCTGTTTTTT CASRRNTGELFF
TRBD1 NA TRBJ1-2 TRBV5-6 TGTGCCAGCAGCCCCGGACAGGGTAAAAAGGCTGGCTACACCTTC CASSPGQGKKAGYTF
NA NA TRBJ1-4 TRBV15 TGTGCCACCAGCAGAGATCGGCAGCCCAATGAAAAACTGTTTTTT CATSRDRQPNEKLFF
NA NA TRBJ2-7 TRBV1 TGCACCAGCAGCCAAAACCCCCGGGACTGCTACGAGCAGTACTTC CTSSQNPRDCYEQYF
NA NA TRBJ2-7 TRBV7-2 TGTGCCAGCAGCAAGGGGGGGACATCATATTCCTACGAGCAGTACTTC CASSKGGTSYSYEQYF
TRBD1 NA TRBJ2-2 TRBV5-1 TGCGCCAGCAGCCAGCGAAAGGGGGCGAGCACCGGGGAGCTGTTTTTT CASSQRKGASTGELFF
TRBD2 once TRBJ2-2 TRBV28 TGTGCCAGCAGTTCGGGACTAGGTCCCGGGGAGCTGTTTTTT CASSSGLGPGELFF
NA few TRBJ2-3 TRBV7-2 TGTGCCAGCAGCGGTAACGTTGGGACATATAATACAGATACGCAGTATTTT CASSGNVGTYNTDTQYF
TRBD1 NA TRBJ1-1 TRBV29-1 TGCAGCGTTAGTACAAGGGGGCGAACATCTGAAGCTTTCTTT CSVSTRGRTSEAFF
TRBD2 NA TRBJ2-1 TRBV11-3 TGTGCCAGCAGCTCCGGACTAGAAGGTGAGCAGTTCTTC CASSSGLEGEQFF
NA few TRBJ2-7 TRBV2 TGTGCCAGCAGGATCCGGACCTACGAGCAGTACTTC CASRIRTYEQYF
NA NA TRBJ1-5 TRBV7-2 TGTGCCAGCAGCTTAGAACCCTCAGCTAGCAATCAGCCCCAGCATTTT CASSLEPSASNQPQHF
TRBD1 NA TRBJ2-7 TRBV7-9 TGTGCCACCAGACAGGGGGCCTACGAGCAGTACTTC CATRQGAYEQYF
NA NA TRBJ2-4 TRBV10-3 TGTGCCAGCAGTATCAGGGACTCGACCATTCAGTACTTC CASSIRDSTIQYF
TRBD2 NA TRBJ2-5 TRBV7-7 TGTGCTAGCAGCGCCGGACTAGCGGGGGAAGAGACCCAGTACTTC CASSAGLAGEETQYF
TRBD2 NA TRBJ2-7 TRBV2 TGTGCCAGCAAACTGCTAGCGGGTTTAGGCACCTACGAGCAGTACTTC CASKLLAGLGTYEQYF
NA NA TRBJ2-7 TRBV15 TGTGCCACCAGCACACCCCGGGATGTCTCCTACGAGCAGTACTTC CATSTPRDVSYEQYF
NA NA TRBJ1-5 TRBV10-3 TGTGCCACCCTCGAGGGGCCGAATCAGCCCCAGCATTTT CATLEGPNQPQHF
TRBD1 NA TRBJ2-7 TRBV5-6 TGTGCCAGCAGCCCGGACAGGGGGTACGAGCAGTACTTC CASSPDRGYEQYF
NA NA TRBJ2-7 TRBV4-3 TGCGCCAGCAGCCAGTTCCGGAGCTCCTACGAGCAGTACTTC CASSQFRSSYEQYF
TRBD2 NA TRBJ2-2 TRBV5-1 TGCGCCAGCAGCGAACTAGCGGGTGCGGGCACCGGGGAGCTGTTTTTT CASSELAGAGTGELFF